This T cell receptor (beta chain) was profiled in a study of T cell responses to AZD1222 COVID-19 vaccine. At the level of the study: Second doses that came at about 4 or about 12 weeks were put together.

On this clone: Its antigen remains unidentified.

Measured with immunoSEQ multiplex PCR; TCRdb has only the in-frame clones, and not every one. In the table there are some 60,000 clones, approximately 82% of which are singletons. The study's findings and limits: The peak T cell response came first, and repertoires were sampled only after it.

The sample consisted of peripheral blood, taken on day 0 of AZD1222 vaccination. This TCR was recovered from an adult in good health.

CDR3 sequence reads: CASSSGQGVYGYTF. The DNA for the CDR3 is TGCGCCAGCAGCTCGGGGCAGGGGGTCTATGGCTACACCTTC. The chain carries TRBV5-1 and TRBJ1-2, with TRBD1 identical over 7 bases. The CDR3 extends over 14 amino acids. V was pared by 3 bases and J by 4 bases, with 6 bases of the junction left unmatched. CDR1 and CDR2 from the germline V gene are SGHRS and YFSETQ.